This T cell receptor beta chain was recorded in a study of identical twins. This CDR3 comprises 12 residues. Deletions cut 4 bases from V and 9 bases from J, with 10 bases between. Germline-derived CDR1 and CDR2 are SGHDN and FVKESK. About this clonotype: Its target is not known.

TCRdb ran MiXCR on the 5' RACE reads and lists one entry per CDR3 protein. The sample lists approximately 600,000 distinct CDR3 sequences; nearly 10% were seen once. General study results and limits: Among out-of-frame alpha sequences shared by twins, low generation probability occurred in excess.

The data also belong to a second study, concerning yellow fever vaccine responses in identical twins. From that second work: Vaccine-induced T cell responses in twins were reportedly observed to appear partly convergent, partly personalized.

The sequencing sample was made of PBMCs. The sequence was obtained from a woman younger than 30 in good health. The rearrangement joins TRBV14 to TRBJ1-5; D is possibly TRBD1 (5 bases). The CDR3 bases are TGTGCCAGCAGCCCGCGCGGGGGGCCCCAGCATTTT. Encoded protein: CASSPRGGPQHF.